Only a few counts were recorded for the clone carrying this T cell receptor beta chain. The sample originates from a study of blood T cell repertoires in COVID-19. For the study at large: Samples taken during acute and convalescent COVID-19 were collected in the United States, Italy and Spain.

This CDR3 is 15 amino acids long. As originally analysed: Using reference gene primer amplification, nucleated cell counts were estimated. Here immunoSEQ multiplex PCR was the method, and the copy in TCRdb shows in-frame clones only, minus some. That table gives V, J and clone size, and the DNA gave D and trimming. The data contain over 150,000 clones, 87% of them singletons. This chain joins TRBV21-1 and TRBJ1-1; TRBD1, the table's D call, was not compared with the DNA. TRBV21-1 is an annotated pseudogene. The specimen was peripheral blood. The TCR was taken from a woman in her sixties or seventies who had recovered from COVID-19. CDR3 sequence: CASSSNTTQGTEAFF. The CDR3 bases are TGTGCCAGCAGCTCGAACACGACCCAGGGCACTGAAGCTTTCTTT.